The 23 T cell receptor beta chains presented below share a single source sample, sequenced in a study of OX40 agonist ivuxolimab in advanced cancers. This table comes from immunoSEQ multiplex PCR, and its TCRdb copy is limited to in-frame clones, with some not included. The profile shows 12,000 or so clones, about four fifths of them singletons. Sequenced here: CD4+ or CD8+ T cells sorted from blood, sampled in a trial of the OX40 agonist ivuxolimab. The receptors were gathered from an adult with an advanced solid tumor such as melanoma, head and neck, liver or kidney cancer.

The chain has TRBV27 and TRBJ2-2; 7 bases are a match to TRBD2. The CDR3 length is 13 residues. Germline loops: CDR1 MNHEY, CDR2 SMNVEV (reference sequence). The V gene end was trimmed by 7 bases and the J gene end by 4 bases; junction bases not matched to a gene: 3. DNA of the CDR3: TGTGCCAGCACTCCTAGCGGCACCGGGGAGCTGTTTTTT. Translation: CASTPSGTGELFF.

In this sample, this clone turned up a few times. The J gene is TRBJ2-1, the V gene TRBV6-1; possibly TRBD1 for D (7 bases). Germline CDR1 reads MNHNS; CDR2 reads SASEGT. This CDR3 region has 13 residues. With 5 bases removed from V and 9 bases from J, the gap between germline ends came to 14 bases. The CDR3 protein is CASSLLQGGEQFF. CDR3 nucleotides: TGTGCCAGCAGTCTCCTCCAGGGGGGTGAGCAGTTCTTC.

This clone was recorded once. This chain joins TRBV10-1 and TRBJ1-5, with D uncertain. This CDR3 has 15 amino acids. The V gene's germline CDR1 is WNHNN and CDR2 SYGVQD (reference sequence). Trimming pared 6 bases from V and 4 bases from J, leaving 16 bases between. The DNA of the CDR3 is TGCGCCAGCAGGGGTCGTGGGGAGACGAATCAGCCCCAGCATTTT. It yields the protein CASRGRGETNQPQHF.

Here the CDR3 DNA reads TGCGCCAGCAGCCCATCAGAGGGACTGGCAAACTATGGCTACACCTTC. The encoded protein is CASSPSEGLANYGYTF. The chain links TRBV4-1 to TRBJ1-2; possible D gene TRBD1, 5 bases. The CDR3 length is 16 residues. CDR1 and CDR2 (germline): MGHRA, YSYEKL. Deletions cut 4 bases from V and 2 bases from J, with 17 bases between.

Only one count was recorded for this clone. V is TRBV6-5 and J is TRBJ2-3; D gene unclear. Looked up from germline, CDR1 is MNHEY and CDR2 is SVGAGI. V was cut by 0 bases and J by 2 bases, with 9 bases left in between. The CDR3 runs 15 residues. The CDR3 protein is CASSYSATTTDTQYF. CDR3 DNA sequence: TGTGCCAGCAGTTACTCAGCGACCACCACAGATACGCAGTATTTT.

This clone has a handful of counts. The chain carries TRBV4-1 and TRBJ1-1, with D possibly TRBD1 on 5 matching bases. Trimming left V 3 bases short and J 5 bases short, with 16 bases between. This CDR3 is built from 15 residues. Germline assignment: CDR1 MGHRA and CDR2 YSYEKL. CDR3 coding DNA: TGCGCCAGCAGCCATGAGGTAAAGGGACCGACTGAAGCTTTCTTT. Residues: CASSHEVKGPTEAFF.

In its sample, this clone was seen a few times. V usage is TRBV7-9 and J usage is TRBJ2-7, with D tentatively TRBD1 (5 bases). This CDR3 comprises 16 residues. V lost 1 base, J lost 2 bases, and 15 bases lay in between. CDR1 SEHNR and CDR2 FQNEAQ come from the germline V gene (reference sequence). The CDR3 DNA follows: TGTGCCAGCAGCTTAGAGTTTGGCAGGGCCCCCTACGAGCAGTACTTC. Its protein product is CASSLEFGRAPYEQYF.

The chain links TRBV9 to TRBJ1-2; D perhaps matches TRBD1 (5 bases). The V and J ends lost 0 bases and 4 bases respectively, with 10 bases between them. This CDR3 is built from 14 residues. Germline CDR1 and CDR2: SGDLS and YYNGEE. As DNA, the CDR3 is TGTGCCAGCAGCGTAGGACAGAACCCCTATGGCTACACCTTC. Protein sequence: CASSVGQNPYGYTF.

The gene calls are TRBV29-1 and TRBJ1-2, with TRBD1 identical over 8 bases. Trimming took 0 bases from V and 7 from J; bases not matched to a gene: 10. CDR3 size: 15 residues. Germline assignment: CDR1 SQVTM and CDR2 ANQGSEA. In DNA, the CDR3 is TGCAGCGTTGAAGATGGGACAGGAATTTGGGGTGGCTACACCTTC. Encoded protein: CSVEDGTGIWGGYTF.

The CDR3 coding sequence is TGTGCCAGCAGCAAAGTTCTCGGGACAGGGGGAGCGCCTAATCAGCCCCAGCATTTT. Translating gives CASSKVLGTGGAPNQPQHF. The gene calls are TRBV21-1 and TRBJ1-5; the table's D call, TRBD1, was not checked against the DNA. TRBV21-1 is noted as a pseudogene. The CDR3 is made up of 19 amino acids.

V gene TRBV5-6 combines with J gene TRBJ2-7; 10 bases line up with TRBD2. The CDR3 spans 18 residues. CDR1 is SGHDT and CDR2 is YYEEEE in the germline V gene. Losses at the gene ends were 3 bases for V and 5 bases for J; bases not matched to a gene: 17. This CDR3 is CASSSLGLAGEYVHEQYF. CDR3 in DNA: TGTGCCAGCAGCTCCCTCGGGCTAGCGGGAGAATACGTCCACGAGCAGTACTTC.

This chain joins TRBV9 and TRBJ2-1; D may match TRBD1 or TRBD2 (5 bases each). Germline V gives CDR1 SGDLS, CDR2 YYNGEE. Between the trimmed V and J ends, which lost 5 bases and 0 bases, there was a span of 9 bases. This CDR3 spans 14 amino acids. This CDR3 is CASSPGSSYNEQFF. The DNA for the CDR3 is TGTGCCAGCAGTCCAGGGAGCTCCTACAATGAGCAGTTCTTC.

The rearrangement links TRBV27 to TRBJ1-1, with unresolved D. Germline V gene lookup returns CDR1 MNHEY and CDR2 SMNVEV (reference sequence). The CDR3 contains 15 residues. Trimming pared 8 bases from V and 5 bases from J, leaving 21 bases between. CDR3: CASHLGLGLGTEAFF. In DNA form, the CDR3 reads TGTGCCAGCCACCTTGGACTCGGGTTGGGGACTGAAGCTTTCTTT.

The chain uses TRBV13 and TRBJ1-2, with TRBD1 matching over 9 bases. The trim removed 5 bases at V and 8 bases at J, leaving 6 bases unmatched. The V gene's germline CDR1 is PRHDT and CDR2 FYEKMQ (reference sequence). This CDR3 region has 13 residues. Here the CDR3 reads CASSEDRGKGYTF. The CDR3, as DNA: TGTGCCAGCAGCGAAGACAGGGGGAAGGGCTACACCTTC.

CDR3 nucleotides: TGTGCCAGCAGTTATGGGACAGGGGAAGTCTACGAGCAGTACTTC. It encodes CASSYGTGEVYEQYF. V and J are TRBV6-8 and TRBJ2-7, with 10 bases that match TRBD1. The CDR3 loop spans 15 amino acids. Germline trimming cut 3 bases from V and 3 bases from J; bases unmatched to any gene: 5. Germline CDR1 MNHGY, CDR2 SAAAGT.

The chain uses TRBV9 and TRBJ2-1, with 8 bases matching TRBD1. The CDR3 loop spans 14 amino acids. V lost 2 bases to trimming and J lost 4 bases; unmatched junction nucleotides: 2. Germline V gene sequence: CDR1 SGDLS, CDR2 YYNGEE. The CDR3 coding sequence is TGTGCCAGCAGCGTGGACAGGGCTTACAATGAGCAGTTCTTC. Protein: CASSVDRAYNEQFF.

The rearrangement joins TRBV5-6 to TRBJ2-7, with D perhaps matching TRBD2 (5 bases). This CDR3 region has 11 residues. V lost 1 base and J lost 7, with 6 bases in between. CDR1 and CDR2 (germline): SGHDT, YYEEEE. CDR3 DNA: TGTGCCAGCAGCTTGTCGGGAGAGCAGTACTTC. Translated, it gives CASSLSGEQYF.

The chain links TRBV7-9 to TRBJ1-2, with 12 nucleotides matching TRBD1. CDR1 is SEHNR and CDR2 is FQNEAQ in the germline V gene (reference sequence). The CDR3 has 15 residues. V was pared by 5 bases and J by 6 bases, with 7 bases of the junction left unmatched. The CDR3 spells CASSLLGTGGDGYTF. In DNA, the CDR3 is TGTGCCAGCAGCCTTCTAGGGACAGGGGGCGATGGCTACACCTTC.

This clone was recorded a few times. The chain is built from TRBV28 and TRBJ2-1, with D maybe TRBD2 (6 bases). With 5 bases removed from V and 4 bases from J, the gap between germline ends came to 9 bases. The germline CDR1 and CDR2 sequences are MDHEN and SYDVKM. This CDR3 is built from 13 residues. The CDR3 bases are TGTGCCAGCAGTCGGGACTCTTACAATGAGCAGTTCTTC. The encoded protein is CASSRDSYNEQFF.

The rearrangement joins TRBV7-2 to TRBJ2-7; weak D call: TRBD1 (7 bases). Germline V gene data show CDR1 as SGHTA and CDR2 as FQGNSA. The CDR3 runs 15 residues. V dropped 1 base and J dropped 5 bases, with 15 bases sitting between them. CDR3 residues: CASSLGAGGRHEQYF. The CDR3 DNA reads TGTGCCAGCAGCTTAGGGGCAGGGGGGAGGCACGAGCAGTACTTC.

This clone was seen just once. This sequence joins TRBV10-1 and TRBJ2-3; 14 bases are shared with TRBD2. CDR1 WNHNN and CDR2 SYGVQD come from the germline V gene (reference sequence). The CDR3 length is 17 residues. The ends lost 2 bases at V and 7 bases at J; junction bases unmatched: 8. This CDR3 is CASSEGLAGGPGNTQYF. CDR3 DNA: TGCGCCAGCAGTGAGGGACTAGCGGGAGGCCCCGGGAATACGCAGTATTTT.

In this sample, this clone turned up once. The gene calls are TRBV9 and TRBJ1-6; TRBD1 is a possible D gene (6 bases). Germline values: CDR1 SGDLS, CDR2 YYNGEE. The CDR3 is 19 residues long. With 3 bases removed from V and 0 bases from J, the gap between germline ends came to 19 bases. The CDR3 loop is CASSGLKSQGSSYNSPLHF. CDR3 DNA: TGTGCCAGCAGCGGACTAAAGTCACAGGGAAGCTCCTATAATTCACCCCTCCACTTT.

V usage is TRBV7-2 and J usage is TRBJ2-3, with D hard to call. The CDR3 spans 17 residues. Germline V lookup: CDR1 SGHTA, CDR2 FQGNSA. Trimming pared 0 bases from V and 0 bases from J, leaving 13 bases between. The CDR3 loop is CASSLAGLFPSTDTQYF. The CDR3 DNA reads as TGTGCCAGCAGCTTAGCGGGTTTATTCCCGAGCACAGATACGCAGTATTTT.